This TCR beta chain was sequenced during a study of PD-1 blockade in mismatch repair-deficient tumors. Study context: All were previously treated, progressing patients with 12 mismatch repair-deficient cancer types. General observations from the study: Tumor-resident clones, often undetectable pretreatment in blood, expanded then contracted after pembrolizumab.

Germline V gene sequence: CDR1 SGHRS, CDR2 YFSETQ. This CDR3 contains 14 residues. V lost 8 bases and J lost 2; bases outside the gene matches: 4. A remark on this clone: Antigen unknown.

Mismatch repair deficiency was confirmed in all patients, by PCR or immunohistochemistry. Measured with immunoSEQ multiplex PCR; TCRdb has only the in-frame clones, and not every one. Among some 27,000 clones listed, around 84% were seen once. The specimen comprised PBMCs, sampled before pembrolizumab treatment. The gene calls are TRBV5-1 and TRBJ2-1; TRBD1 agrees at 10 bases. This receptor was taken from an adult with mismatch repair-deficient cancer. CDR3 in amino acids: CASTTGGPYNEQFF. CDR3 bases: TGCGCCAGTACGACAGGGGGCCCCTACAATGAGCAGTTCTTC. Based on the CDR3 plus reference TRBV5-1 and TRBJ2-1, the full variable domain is KAGVTQTPRYLIKTRGQQVTLSCSPISGHRSVSWYQQTPGQGLQFLFEYFSETQRNKGNFPGRFSGRQFSNSRSEMNVSTLELGDSALYLCASTTGGPYNEQFFGPGTRLTVL.